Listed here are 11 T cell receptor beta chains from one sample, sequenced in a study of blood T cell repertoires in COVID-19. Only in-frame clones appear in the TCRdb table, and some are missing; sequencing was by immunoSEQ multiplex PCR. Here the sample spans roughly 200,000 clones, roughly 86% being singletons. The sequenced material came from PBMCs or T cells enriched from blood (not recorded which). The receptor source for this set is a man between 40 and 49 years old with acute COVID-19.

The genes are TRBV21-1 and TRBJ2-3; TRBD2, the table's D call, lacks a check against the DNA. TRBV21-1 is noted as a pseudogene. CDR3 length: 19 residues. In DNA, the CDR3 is TGTGCCAGCAGCAAAGGCAGACTAGCGGGAGGCAGGATCACAGATACGCAGTATTTT. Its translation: CASSKGRLAGGRITDTQYF.

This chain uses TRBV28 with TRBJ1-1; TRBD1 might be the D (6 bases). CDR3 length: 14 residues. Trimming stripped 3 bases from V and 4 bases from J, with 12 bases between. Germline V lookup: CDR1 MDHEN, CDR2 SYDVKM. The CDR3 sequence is CASSLDSLITEAFF. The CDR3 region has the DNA TGTGCCAGCAGTTTGGACAGTTTGATCACTGAAGCTTTCTTT.

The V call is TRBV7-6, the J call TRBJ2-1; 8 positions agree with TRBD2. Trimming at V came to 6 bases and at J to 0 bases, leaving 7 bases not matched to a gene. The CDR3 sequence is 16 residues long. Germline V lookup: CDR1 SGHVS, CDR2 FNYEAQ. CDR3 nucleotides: TGTGCCAGCAGTCCCATGAGCGGGAGCTCCTACAATGAGCAGTTCTTC. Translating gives CASSPMSGSSYNEQFF.

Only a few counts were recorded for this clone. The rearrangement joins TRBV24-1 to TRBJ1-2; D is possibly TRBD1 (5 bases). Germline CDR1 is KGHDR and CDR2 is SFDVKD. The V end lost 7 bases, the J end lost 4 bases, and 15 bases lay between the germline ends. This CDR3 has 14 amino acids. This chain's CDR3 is CATSEGDLVYGYTF. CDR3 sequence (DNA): TGTGCCACCAGCGAAGGGGATTTAGTCTATGGCTACACCTTC.

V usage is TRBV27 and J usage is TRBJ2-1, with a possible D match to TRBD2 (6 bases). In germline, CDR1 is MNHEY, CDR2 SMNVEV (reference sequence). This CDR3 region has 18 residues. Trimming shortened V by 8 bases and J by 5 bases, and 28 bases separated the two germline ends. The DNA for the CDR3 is TGTGCCAGCGAACCCCACTATGGGGCCGGGAGTCGGGACAATGAGCAGTTCTTC. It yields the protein CASEPHYGAGSRDNEQFF.

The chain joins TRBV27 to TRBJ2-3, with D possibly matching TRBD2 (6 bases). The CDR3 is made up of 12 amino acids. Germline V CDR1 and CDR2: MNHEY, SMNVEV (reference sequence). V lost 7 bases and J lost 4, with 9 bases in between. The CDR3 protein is CASTSVSDTQYF. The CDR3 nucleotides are TGTGCCAGCACTAGCGTATCAGATACGCAGTATTTT.

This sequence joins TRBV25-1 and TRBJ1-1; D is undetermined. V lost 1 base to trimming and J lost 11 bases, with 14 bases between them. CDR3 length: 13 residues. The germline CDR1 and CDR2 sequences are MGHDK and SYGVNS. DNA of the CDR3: TGTGCCAGCAGTGAATTCGGGTCGGGAGCTGCTTTCTTT. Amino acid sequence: CASSEFGSGAAFF.

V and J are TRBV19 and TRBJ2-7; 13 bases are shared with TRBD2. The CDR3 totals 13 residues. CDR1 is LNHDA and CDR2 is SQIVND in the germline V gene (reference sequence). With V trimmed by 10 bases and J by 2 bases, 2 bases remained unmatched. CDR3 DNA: TGTGCCACGGGACTAGCGGGAACCTACGAGCAGTACTTC. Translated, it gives CATGLAGTYEQYF.

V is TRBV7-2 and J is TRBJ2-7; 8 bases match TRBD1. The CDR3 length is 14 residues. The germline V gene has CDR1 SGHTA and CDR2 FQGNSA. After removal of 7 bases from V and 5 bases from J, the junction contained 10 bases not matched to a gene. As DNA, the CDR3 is TGTGCCAGCACCTATCGGGACAGGTGGAACGAGCAGTACTTC. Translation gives CASTYRDRWNEQYF.

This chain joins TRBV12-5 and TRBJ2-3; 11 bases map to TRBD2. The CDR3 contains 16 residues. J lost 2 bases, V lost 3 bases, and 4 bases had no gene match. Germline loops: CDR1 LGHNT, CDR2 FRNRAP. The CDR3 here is CASGLGLAGYTDTQYF. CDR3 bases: TGTGCTAGTGGTTTAGGACTAGCGGGTTACACAGATACGCAGTATTTT.

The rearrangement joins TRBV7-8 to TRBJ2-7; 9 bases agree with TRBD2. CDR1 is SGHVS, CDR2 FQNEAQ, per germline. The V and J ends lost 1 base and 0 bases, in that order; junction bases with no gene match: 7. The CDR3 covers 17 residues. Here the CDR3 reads CASSLDWTSAFSYEQYF. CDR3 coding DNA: TGTGCCAGCAGCTTAGATTGGACTAGCGCATTCTCCTACGAGCAGTACTTC. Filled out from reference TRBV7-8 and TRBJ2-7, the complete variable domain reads GAGVSQSPRYKVAKRGQDVALRCDPISGHVSLFWYQQALGQGPEFLTYFQNEAQLDKSGLPSDRFFAERPEGSVSTLKIQRTQQEDSAVYLCASSLDWTSAFSYEQYFGPGTRLTVT.